This T cell receptor (beta chain) was recorded in a study of T cell changes during pregnancy in multiple sclerosis (dated by TCRdb to 2018 to 2020). Study-wide context: Changes in the T cell repertoire over the course of pregnancy were examined in this study in women with multiple sclerosis.

CDR1 and CDR2, per the germline V gene, are SQVTM and ANQGSEA. V is cut back by 4 bases and J by 1 base, with 10 bases in the junction unmatched. The CDR3 spans 16 residues, from the cysteine through the phenylalanine. Only CDR3 DNA is held: 48 bases, read in frame from base 1. The method behind the library was the immunoSEQ multiplex PCR assay. This immuneACCESS table, as held by TCRdb, lists in-frame sequences with V and J called but not all clones. Of the missing ones, under half trace to an unresolved V gene in checked studies; the others have no known cause. This sample lists 35,000 to 45,000 clones; around nine tenths were detected once. Of the sample, over 5% is held by the ten largest clones. As regards this clone: What antigen it recognizes has not been identified. No clone much larger than this one lies a single base away; base qualities are absent.

This clonotype was sampled from a female donor in good health, enrolled as a control in a pregnancy study. The chain uses TRBV29-1 and TRBJ2-5, and 9 bases in between align with TRBD1. Sequenced material: peripheral blood, taken in the third trimester of pregnancy. CDR3 reads: CSVGGSGTGLQETQYF. The DNA reads as follows: TGCAGCGTTGGAGGTTCCGGGACAGGGCTCCAAGAGACCCAGTACTTC.